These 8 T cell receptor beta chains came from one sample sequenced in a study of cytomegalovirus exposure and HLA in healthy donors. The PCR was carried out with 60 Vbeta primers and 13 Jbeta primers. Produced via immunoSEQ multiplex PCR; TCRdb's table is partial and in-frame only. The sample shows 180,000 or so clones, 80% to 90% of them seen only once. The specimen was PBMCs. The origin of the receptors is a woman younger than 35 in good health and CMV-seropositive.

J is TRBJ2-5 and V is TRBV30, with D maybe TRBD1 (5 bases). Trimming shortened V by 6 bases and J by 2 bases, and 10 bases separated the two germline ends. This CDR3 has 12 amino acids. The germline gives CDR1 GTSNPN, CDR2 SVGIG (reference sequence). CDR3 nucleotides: TGTGCCTGCAGACAGTTTCAAGAGACCCAGTACTTC. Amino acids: CACRQFQETQYF.

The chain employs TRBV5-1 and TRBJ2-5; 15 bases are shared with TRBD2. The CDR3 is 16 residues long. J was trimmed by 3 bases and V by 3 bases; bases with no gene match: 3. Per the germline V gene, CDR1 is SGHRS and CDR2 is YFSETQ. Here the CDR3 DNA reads TGCGCCAGCAGCTGGAGGACTAGCGGGGGGGAAGAGACCCAGTACTTC. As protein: CASSWRTSGGEETQYF.

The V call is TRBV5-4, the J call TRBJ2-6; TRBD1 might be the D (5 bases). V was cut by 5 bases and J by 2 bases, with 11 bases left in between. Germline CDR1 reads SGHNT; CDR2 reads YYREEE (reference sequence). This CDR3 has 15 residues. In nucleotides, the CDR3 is TGTGCCAGCAGTTATTTAGGGGCTGGGGCCAACGTCCTGACTTTC. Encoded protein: CASSYLGAGANVLTF.

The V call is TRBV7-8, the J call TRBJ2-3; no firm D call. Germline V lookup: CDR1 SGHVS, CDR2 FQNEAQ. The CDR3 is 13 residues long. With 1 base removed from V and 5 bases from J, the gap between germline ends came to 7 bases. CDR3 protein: CASSLGSLDTQYF. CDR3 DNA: TGTGCCAGCAGCTTAGGTAGTTTAGATACGCAGTATTTT.

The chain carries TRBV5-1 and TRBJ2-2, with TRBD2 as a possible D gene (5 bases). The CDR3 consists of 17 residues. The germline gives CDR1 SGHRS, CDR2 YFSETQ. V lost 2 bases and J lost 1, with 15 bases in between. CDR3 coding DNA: TGCGCCAGCAGCTTTCTCATCCGGGCGGGGAACACCGGGGAGCTGTTTTTT. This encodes CASSFLIRAGNTGELFF.

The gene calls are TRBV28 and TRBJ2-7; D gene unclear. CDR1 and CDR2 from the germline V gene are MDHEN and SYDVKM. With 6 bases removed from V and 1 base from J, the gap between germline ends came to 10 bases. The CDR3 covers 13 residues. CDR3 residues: CASRARMSYEQYF. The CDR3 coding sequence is TGTGCCAGCAGAGCGCGAATGTCCTACGAGCAGTACTTC.

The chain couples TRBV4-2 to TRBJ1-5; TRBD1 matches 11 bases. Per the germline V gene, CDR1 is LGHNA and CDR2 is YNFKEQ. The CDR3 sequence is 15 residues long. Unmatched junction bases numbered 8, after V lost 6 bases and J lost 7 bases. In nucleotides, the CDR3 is TGTGCCAGCAGGCCCGGACAGGGGGCGGGACAGCCCCAGCATTTT. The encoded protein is CASRPGQGAGQPQHF.

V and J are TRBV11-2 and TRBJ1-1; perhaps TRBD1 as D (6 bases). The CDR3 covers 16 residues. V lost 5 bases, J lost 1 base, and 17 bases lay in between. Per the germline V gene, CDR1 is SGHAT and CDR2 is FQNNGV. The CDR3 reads CASSPGGQQENTEAFF. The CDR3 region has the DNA TGTGCCAGCAGCCCCGGAGGACAGCAGGAGAACACTGAAGCTTTCTTT.